This T cell receptor beta chain was observed in a study of radiation and T cells in renal cell carcinoma. In germline, CDR1 is SGHKS, CDR2 YYEKEE (reference sequence). The trim removed 2 bases at V and 3 bases at J, leaving 14 bases unmatched. The CDR3 length is 18 residues. Sequencing used immunoSEQ multiplex PCR; TCRdb keeps in-frame clones, though not all of them. The sample carries 14,000 to 15,000 clones, 62% recorded once. Treatment specified: treatment-naive control, cytoreductive nephrectomy. Controls included a handful of female and over ten male donors, resected 2011 to 2014. Comments on this clone: Antigen: not known.

Study-wide points: Tumor samples were small regions of approximately 1.1 g. Irradiated tumors had higher TCR clonality than control tumors. Dominant CDR3 motifs were more common in irradiated tumors than controls.

This chain joins TRBV5-5 and TRBJ2-7, with TRBD1 matching 10 bases. The clonotype was recovered from a man between 60 and 70 years old with renal cell carcinoma. The material sequenced was tumor tissue, taken from a patient whose treatment was nephrectomy without radiotherapy. In DNA form, the CDR3 reads TGTGCCAGCAGCTTTTTGAATTACTTGGGACAGGGGCTCTACGAGCAGTACTTC. Translating gives CASSFLNYLGQGLYEQYF.